This TCR beta chain was obtained from a study of patients and donors after allogeneic stem cell transplantation. This clonotype occurred a few times. MiXCR was run by TCRdb on the RT-PCR reads, yielding one entry per CDR3 protein. The table lists hundreds of thousands of distinct CDR3 sequences, 16% of them singletons. Germline CDR1 is MNHEY and CDR2 is SMNVEV (reference sequence). V was clipped by 4 bases and J by 7 bases; unmatched bases: 6. This CDR3 spans 14 amino acids. This sequence joins TRBV27 and TRBJ1-5, with 8 bases matching TRBD1. Sequenced sample: blood, either unsorted or a sorted T cell fraction (not recorded which). The receptor comes from a human donor who was either an allogeneic HSCT recipient or a stem cell or donor lymphocyte infusion donor (not recorded which). It is not recorded whose cells these are; they may come from a transplant donor. The CDR3 nucleotides read TGTGCCAGCAGTTCCGGGACAGGTTTACAGCCCCAGCATTTT. It translates to CASSSGTGLQPQHF.